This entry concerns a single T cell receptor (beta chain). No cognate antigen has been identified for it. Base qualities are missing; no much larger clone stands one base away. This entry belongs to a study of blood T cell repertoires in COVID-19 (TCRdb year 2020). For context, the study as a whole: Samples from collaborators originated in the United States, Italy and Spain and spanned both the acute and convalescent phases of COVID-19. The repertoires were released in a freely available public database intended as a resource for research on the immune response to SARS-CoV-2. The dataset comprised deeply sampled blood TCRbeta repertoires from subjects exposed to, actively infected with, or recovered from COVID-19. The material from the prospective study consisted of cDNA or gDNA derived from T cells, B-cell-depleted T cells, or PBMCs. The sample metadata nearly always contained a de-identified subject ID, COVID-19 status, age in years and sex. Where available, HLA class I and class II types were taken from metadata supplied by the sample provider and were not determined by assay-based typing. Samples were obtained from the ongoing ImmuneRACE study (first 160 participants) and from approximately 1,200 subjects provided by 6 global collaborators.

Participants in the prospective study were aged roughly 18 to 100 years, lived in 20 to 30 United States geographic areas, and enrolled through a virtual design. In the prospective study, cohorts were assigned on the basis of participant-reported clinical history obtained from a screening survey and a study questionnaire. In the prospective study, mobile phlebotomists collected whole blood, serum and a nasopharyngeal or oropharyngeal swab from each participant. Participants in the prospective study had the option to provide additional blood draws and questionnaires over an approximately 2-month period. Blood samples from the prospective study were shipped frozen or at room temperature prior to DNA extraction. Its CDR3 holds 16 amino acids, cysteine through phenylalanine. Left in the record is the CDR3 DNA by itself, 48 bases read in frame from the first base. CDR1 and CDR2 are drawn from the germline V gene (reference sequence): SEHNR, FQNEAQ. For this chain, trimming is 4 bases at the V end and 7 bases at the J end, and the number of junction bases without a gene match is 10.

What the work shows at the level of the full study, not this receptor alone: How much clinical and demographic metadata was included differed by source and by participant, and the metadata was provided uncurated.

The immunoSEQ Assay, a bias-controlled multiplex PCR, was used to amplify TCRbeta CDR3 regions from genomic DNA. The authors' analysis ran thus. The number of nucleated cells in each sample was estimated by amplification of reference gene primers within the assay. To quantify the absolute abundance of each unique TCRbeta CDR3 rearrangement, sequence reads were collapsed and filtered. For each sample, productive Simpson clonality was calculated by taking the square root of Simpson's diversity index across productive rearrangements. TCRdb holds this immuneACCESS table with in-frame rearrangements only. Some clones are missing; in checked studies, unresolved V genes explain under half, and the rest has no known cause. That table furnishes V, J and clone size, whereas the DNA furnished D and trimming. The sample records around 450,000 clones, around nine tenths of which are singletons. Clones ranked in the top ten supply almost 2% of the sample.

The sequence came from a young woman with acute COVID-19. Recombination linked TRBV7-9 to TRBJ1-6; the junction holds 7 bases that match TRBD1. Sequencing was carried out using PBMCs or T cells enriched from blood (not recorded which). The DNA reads TGTGCCAGCAGCTCCCCCTCCGGACAGGAAAATTCACCCCTCCACTTT. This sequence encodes CASSSPSGQENSPLHF.